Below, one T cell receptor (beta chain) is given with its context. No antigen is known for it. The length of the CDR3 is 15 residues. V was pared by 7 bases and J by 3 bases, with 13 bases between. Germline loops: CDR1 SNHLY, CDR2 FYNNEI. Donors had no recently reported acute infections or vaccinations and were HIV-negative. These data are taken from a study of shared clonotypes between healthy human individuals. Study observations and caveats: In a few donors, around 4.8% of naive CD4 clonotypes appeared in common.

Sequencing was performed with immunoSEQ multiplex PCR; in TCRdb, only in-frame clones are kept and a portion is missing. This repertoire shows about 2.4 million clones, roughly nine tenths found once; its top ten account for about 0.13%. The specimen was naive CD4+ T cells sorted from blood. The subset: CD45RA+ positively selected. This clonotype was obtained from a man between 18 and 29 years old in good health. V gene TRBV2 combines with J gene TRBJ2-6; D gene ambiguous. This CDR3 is CASKLITLGANVLTF. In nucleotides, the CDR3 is TGTGCCAGCAAATTAATTACTCTTGGGGCCAACGTCCTGACTTTC.